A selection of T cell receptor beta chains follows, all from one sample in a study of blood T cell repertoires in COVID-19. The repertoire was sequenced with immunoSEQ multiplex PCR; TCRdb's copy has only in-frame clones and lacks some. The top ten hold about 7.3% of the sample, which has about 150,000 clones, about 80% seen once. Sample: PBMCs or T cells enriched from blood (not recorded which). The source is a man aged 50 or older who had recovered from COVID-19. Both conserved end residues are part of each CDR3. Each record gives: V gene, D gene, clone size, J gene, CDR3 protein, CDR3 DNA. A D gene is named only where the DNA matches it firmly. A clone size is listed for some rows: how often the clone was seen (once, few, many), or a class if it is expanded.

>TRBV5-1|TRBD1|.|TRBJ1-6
CASTEGARSPLHF
TGCGCCAGCACTGAGGGGGCGCGCTCACCCCTCCACTTT
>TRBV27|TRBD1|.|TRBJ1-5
CASSWDSGGNQPQHF
TGTGCCAGCAGCTGGGACAGTGGAGGCAATCAGCCCCAGCATTTT
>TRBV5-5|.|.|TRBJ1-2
CASSHRDTLTRYGYTF
TGTGCCAGCAGTCACAGGGACACCCTGACCCGGTATGGCTACACCTTC
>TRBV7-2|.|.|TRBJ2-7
CASSYHGGGGEQYF
TGTGCCAGCAGCTACCACGGGGGAGGAGGAGAGCAGTACTTC
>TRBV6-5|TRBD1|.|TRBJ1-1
CASSQRQGKAFF
TGTGCCAGCAGTCAACGACAGGGGAAAGCTTTCTTT
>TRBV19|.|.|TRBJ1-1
CASSMNQGVGTEAFF
TGTGCCAGTAGTATGAACCAAGGGGTAGGGACTGAAGCTTTCTTT
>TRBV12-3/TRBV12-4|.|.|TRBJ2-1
CASSLVQYNEQFF
TGTGCCAGCAGTTTAGTACAATACAATGAGCAGTTCTTC
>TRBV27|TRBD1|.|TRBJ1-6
CASSLGTGNNSPLHF
TGTGCCAGCAGTTTAGGGACAGGGAATAATTCACCCCTCCACTTT
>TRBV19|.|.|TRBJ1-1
CASSLPGGTWVGF
TGTGCCAGTAGTCTTCCCGGGGGGACCTGGGTCGGCTTT
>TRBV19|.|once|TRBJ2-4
CASSIGIGRYIQYF
TGTGCCAGTAGTATCGGAATAGGGAGATACATTCAGTACTTC
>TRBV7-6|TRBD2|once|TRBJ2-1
CASSSGLAHYNEQFF
TGTGCCAGCAGCTCCGGACTAGCTCACTACAATGAGCAGTTCTTC
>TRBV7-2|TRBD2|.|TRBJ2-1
CASSSQAGGLGFEQFF
TGTGCCAGCAGCTCCCAGGCGGGGGGGCTTGGGTTTGAGCAGTTCTTC
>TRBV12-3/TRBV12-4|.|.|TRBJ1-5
CASSPTGAQPQHF
TGTGCCAGCAGTCCGACAGGTGCCCAGCCCCAGCATTTT
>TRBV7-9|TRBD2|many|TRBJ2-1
CASSPKRLAGGRNEQFF
TGTGCCAGCAGCCCCAAGAGACTAGCGGGGGGTCGGAATGAGCAGTTCTTC
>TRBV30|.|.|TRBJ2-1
CAYRAGVYNEQFF
TGTGCCTACCGAGCCGGGGTTTACAATGAGCAGTTCTTC
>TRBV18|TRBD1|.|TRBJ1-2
CASRSGTGGSGYTF
TGTGCCAGCCGATCCGGGACAGGGGGCTCTGGCTACACCTTC
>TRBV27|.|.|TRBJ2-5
CASSPAGARKTQYF
TGTGCCAGCAGTCCGGCAGGGGCGCGGAAGACCCAGTACTTC
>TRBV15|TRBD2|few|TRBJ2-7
CATSRAGLAGGYEQYF
TGTGCCACCAGCAGAGCCGGACTAGCGGGGGGATACGAGCAGTACTTC
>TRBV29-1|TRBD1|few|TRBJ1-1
CSGGQGNTEAFF
TGCAGCGGCGGACAGGGGAACACTGAAGCTTTCTTT
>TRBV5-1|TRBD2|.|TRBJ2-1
CASSPRGDRSYNEQFF
TGCGCCAGCAGCCCACGGGGGGACCGCTCCTACAATGAGCAGTTCTTC
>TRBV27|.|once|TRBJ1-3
CASSFRSGNTIYF
TGTGCCAGCAGTTTCAGGTCTGGAAACACCATATATTTT
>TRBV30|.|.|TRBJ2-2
CAWNQGWVGTGELFF
TGTGCCTGGAACCAGGGTTGGGTAGGCACCGGGGAGCTGTTTTTT
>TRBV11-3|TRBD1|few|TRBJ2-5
CASSSRDREKTQYF
TGTGCCAGCAGCTCCCGGGACAGGGAGAAGACCCAGTACTTC
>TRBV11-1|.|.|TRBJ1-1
CASSLNGRGARTEAFF
TGTGCCAGCAGCTTAAACGGCCGGGGGGCGCGGACTGAAGCTTTCTTT
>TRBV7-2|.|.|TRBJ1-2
CASSFSTYGYTF
TGTGCCAGCAGCTTTAGCACCTATGGCTACACCTTC
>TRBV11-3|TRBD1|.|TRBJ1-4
CASSIQGFTNEKLFF
TGTGCCAGCAGCATACAGGGGTTCACTAATGAAAAACTGTTTTTT
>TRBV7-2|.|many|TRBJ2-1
CASSLAAGRLDLYNEQFF
TGTGCCAGCAGCTTAGCCGCCGGAAGACTAGACTTATACAATGAGCAGTTCTTC
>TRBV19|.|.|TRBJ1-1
CASSFSGADTEAFF
TGTGCCAGTAGCTTCAGCGGGGCGGACACTGAAGCTTTCTTT
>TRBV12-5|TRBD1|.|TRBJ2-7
CASGLTGGMSEQYF
TGTGCTAGTGGTTTGACAGGGGGAATGAGCGAGCAGTACTTC
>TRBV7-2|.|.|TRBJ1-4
CASSSRGGRSANEKLFF
TGTGCCAGCAGCTCACGAGGGGGAAGGTCCGCTAATGAAAAACTGTTTTTT
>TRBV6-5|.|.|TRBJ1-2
CASSYNVRASNYGYTF
TGTGCCAGCAGTTATAACGTTCGAGCCTCTAACTATGGCTACACCTTC
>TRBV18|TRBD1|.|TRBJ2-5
CASSPSGDRQKETQYF
TGTGCCAGCTCACCAAGTGGGGACAGGCAGAAAGAGACCCAGTACTTC
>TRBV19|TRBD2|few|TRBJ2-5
CASNSASGKETQYF
TGTGCCAGTAACTCGGCTAGCGGAAAAGAGACCCAGTACTTC
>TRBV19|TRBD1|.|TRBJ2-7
CASSDAGTGFFEQYF
TGTGCCAGTAGTGACGCCGGGACAGGGTTTTTCGAGCAGTACTTC
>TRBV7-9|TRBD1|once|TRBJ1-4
CASSKYRGTDEKLFF
TGTGCCAGCAGCAAGTACAGGGGCACGGACGAAAAACTGTTTTTT
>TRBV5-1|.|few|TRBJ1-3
CASSLGQGLGNTIYF
TGCGCCAGCAGCTTAGGGCAGGGGCTTGGAAACACCATATATTTT
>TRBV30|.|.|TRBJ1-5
CAWSGGANQPQHF
TGTGCCTGGAGCGGGGGGGCCAATCAGCCCCAGCATTTT
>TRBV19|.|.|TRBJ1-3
CASKEDASGNTIYF
TGTGCCAGTAAGGAGGATGCCTCTGGAAACACCATATATTTT
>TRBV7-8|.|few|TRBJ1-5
CASSATDSNQPQHF
TGTGCCAGCAGCGCGACAGATAGCAATCAGCCCCAGCATTTT
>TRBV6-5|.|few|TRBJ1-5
CASSLGVRNQPQHF
TGTGCCAGCAGTTTAGGGGTTCGCAATCAGCCCCAGCATTTT
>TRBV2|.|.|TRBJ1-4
CASRSTGAFEKLFF
TGTGCCAGCAGATCGACGGGAGCCTTTGAAAAACTGTTTTTT
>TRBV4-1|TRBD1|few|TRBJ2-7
CASSPHGGRGREQYF
TGCGCCAGCAGCCCCCACGGTGGCAGGGGGCGCGAGCAGTACTTC
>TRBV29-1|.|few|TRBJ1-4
CSVIQTNEKLFF
TGCAGCGTTATCCAGACTAATGAAAAACTGTTTTTT
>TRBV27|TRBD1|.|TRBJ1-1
CASFRGTGGTEAFF
TGTGCCAGCTTCCGGGGGACAGGGGGCACTGAAGCTTTCTTT